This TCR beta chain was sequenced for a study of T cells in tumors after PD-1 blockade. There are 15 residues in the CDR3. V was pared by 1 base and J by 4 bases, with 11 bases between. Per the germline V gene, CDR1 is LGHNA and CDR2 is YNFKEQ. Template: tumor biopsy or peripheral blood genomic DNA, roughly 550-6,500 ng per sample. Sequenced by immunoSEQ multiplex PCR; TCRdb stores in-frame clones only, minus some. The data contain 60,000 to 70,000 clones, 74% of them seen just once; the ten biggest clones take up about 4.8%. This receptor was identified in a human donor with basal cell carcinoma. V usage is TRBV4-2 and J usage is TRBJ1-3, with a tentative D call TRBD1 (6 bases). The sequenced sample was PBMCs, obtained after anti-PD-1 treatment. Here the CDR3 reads CASSQVPTGGNTIYF. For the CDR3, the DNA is TGTGCCAGCAGCCAAGTCCCGACAGGAGGAAACACCATATATTTT.